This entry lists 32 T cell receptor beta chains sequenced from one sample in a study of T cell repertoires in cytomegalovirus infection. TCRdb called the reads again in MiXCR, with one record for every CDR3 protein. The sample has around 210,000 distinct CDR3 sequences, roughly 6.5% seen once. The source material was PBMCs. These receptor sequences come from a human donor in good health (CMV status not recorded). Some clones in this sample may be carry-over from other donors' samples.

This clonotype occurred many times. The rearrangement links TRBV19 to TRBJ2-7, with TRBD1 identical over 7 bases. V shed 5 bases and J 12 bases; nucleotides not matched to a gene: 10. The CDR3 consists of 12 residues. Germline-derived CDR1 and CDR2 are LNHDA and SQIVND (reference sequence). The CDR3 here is CASSEGARRRYF. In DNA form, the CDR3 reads TGTGCCAGTAGTGAGGGGGCCCGCCGACGGTACTTC.

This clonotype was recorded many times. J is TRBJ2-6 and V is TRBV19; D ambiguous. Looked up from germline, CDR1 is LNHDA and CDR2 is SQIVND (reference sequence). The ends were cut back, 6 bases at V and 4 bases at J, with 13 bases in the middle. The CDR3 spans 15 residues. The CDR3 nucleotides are TGTGCCAGTAGCGCCGGCGGTGCGGGGGCCAACGTCCTGACTTTC. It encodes CASSAGGAGANVLTF.

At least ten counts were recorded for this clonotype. The CDR3 here is CASTLASGTGRLGPQHF. The CDR3 coding sequence is TGTGCCAGCACTCTCGCCTCCGGGACAGGGAGATTAGGACCCCAGCATTTT. V gene TRBV28 combines with J gene TRBJ1-5; 9 positions agree with TRBD1. This CDR3 contains 17 residues. With 7 bases clipped from V and 10 bases from J, the junction kept 20 bases outside the gene matches. CDR1 MDHEN and CDR2 SYDVKM come from the germline V gene. The complete variable domain, with remaining parts taken from reference TRBV28 and TRBJ1-5, reads DVKVTQSSRYLVKRTGEKVFLECVQDMDHENMFWYRQDPGLGLRLIYFSYDVKMKEKGDIPEGYSVSREKKERFSLILESASTNQTSMYLCASTLASGTGRLGPQHFGDGTRLSIL.

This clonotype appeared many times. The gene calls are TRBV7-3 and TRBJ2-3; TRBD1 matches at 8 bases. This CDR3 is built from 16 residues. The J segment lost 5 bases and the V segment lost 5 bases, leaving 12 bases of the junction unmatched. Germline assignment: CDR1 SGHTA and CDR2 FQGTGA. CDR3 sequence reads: CASSLNPRGRGDTQYF. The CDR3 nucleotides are TGTGCCAGCAGCCTGAACCCCAGGGGGCGCGGAGATACGCAGTATTTT.

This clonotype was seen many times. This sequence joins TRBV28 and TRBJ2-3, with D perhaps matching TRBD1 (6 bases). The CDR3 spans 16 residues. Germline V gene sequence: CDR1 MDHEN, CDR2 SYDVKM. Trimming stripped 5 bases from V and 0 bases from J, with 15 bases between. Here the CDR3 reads CASSPPLQGSTDTQYF. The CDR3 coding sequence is TGTGCCAGCAGTCCACCCCTCCAGGGGAGCACAGATACGCAGTATTTT.

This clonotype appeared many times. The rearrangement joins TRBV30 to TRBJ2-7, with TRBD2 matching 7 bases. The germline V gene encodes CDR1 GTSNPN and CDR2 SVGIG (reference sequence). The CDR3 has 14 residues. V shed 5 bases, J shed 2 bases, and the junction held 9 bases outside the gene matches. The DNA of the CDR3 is TGTGCCTGGGGGGAGGGAAGCAGAACCTACGAGCAGTACTTC. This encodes CAWGEGSRTYEQYF.

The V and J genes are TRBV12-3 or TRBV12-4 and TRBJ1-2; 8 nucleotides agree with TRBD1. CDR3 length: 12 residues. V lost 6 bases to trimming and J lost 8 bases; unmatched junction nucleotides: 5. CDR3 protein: CASSRQGNGYTF. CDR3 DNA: TGTGCCAGCAGCAGACAGGGGAACGGCTACACCTTC.

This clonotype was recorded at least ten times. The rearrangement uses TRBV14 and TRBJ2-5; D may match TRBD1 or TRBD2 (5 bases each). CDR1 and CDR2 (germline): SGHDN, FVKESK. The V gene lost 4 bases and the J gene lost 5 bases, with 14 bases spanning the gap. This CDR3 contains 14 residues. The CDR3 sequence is CASSRRGVRETQYF. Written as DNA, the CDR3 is TGTGCCAGCAGCCGCCGAGGGGTTCGGGAGACCCAGTACTTC. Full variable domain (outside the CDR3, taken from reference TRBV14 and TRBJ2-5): EAGVTQFPSHSVIEKGQTVTLRCDPISGHDNLYWYRRVMGKEIKFLLHFVKESKQDESGMPNNRFLAERTGGTYSTLKVQPAELEDSGVYFCASSRRGVRETQYFGPGTRLLVL.

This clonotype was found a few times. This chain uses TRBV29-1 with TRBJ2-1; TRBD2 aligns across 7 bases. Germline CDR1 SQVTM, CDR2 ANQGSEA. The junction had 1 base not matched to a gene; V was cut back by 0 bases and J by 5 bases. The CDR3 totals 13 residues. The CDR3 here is CSVEDGGNNEQFF. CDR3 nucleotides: TGCAGCGTTGAAGACGGGGGGAACAATGAGCAGTTCTTC.

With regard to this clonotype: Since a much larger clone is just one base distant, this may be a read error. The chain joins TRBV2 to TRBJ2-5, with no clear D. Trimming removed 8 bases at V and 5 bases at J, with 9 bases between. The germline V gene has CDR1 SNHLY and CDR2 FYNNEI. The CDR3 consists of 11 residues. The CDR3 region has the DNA TGTGCCAGCCTTATCCCTGAGACCCAGTACTTC. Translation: CASLIPETQYF.

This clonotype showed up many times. Written as DNA, the CDR3 is TGCAGTGCTAGAGATAGTGATACGCAGTATTTT. Its protein is CSARDSDTQYF. V and J are TRBV20-1 and TRBJ2-3; unclear D gene. The V and J ends lost 0 bases and 6 bases respectively, with 4 bases between them. The germline CDR1 and CDR2 sequences are DFQATT and SNEGSKA (reference sequence). This CDR3 region has 11 residues.

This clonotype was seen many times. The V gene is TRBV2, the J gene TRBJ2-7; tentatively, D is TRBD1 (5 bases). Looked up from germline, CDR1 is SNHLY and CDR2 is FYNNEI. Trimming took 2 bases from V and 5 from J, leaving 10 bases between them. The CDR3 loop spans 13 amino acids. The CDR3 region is CASSEYPGNEQYF. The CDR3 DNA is TGTGCCAGCAGTGAATATCCAGGGAACGAGCAGTACTTC.

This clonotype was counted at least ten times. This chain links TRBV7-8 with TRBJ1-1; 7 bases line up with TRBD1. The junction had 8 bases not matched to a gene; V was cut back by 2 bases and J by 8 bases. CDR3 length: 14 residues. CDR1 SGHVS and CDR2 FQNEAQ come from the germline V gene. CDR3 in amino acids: CASSLQTGEREAFF. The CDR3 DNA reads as TGTGCCAGCAGCTTACAAACAGGGGAACGGGAAGCTTTCTTT.

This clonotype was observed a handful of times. This CDR3 is CASSLGLAGTDTQYF. The CDR3 coding sequence is TGTGCCAGCAGTTTAGGACTAGCGGGCACAGATACGCAGTATTTT. The chain carries TRBV12-3 or TRBV12-4 and TRBJ2-3; TRBD2 aligns across 9 bases. V trimming: 1 base; J trimming: 1 base; junction bases outside the gene matches: 0. This CDR3 spans 15 amino acids.

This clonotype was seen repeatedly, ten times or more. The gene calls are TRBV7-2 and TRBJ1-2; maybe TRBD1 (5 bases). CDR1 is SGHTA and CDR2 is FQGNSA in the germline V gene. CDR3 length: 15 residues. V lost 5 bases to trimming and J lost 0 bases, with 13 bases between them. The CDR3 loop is CASSGGGATNYGYTF. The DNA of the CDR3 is TGTGCCAGCAGCGGGGGGGGAGCTACTAACTATGGCTACACCTTC.

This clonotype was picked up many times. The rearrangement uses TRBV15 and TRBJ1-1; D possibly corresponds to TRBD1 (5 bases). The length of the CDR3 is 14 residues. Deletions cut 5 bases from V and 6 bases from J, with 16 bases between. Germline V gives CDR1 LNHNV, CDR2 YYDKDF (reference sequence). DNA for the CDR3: TGTGCCACCAGCCTAATGGCGGGGCGAGCTGAAGCTTTCTTT. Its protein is CATSLMAGRAEAFF.

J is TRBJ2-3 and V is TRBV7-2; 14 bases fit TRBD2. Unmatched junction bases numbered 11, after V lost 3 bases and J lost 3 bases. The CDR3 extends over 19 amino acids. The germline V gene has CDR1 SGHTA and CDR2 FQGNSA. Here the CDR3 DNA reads TGTGCCAGCAGCTTTCTTCCGGGGACTAGCGGGAGTACGACAGATACGCAGTATTTT. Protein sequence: CASSFLPGTSGSTTDTQYF.

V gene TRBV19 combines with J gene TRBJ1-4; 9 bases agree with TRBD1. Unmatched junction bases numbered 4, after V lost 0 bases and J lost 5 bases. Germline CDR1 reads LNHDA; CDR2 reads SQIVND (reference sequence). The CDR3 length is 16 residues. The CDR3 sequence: CASSIDSGQGNEKLFF. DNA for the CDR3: TGTGCCAGTAGTATAGATTCCGGACAGGGGAATGAAAAACTGTTTTTT.

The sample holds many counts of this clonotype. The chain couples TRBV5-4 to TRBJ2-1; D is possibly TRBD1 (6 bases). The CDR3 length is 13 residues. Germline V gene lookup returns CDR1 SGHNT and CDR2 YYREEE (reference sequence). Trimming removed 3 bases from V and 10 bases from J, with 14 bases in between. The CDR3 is CASSYYRANEQFF. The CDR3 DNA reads TGTGCCAGCAGCTATTACAGGGCAAACGAGCAGTTCTTC.

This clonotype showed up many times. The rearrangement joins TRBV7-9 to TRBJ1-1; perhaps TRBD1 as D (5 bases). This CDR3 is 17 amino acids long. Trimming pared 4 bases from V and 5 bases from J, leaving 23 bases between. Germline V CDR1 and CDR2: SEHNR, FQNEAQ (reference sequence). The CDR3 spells CASSSSTIQVRKTEAFF. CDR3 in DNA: TGTGCCAGCAGCTCATCCACGATACAGGTCCGAAAGACTGAAGCTTTCTTT.

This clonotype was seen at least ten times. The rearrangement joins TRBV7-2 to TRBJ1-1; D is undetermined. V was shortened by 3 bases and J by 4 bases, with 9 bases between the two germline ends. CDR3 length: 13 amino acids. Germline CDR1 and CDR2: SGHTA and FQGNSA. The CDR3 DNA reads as TGTGCCAGCAGCTTCAACGAGGGCACTGAAGCTTTCTTT. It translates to CASSFNEGTEAFF.

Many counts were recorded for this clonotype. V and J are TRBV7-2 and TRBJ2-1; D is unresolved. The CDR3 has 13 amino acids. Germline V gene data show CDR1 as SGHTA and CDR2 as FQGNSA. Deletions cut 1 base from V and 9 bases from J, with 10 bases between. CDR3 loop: CASSLGQSGEQFF. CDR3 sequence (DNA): TGTGCCAGCAGCTTAGGGCAGTCGGGTGAGCAGTTCTTC. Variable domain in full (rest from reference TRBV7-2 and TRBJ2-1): GAGVSQSPSNKVTEKGKDVELRCDPISGHTALYWYRQSLGQGLEFLIYFQGNSAPDKSGLPSDRFSAERTGGSVSTLTIQRTQQEDSAVYLCASSLGQSGEQFFGPGTRLTVL.

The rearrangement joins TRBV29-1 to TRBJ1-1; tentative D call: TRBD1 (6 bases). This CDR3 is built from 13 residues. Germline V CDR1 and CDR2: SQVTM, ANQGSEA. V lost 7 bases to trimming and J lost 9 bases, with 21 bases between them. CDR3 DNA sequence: TGCAGCGACTTAGGTACAGGGAGGATTCAAGCTTTCTTT. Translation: CSDLGTGRIQAFF.

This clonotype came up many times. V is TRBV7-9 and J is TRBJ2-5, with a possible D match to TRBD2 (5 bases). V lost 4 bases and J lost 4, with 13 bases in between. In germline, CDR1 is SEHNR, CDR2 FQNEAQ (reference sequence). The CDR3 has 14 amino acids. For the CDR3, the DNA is TGTGCCAGCAGCTCACGGACTTGGACAGAGACCCAGTACTTC. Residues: CASSSRTWTETQYF.

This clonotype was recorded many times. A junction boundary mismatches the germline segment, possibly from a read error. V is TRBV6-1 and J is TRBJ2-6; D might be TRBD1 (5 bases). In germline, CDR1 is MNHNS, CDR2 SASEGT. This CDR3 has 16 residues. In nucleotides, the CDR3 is TGTGCCAGCAGGGAAGGGGATCGCAGTAGGGCCAACGTCCTGACTTTC. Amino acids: CASREGDRSRANVLTF.

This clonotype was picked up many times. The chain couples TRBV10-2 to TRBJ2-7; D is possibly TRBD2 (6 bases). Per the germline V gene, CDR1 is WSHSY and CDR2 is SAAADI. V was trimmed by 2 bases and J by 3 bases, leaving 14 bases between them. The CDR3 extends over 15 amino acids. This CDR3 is CASSEGTPSFYEQYF. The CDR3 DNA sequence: TGCGCCAGCAGTGAGGGGACTCCGTCTTTCTACGAGCAGTACTTC.

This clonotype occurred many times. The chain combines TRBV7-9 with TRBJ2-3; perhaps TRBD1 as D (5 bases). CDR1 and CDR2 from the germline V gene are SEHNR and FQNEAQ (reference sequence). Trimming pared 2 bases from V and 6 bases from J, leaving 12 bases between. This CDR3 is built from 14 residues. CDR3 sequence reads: CASSLTGGADTQYF. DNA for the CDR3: TGTGCCAGCAGCTTAACTGGTGGGGCTGATACGCAGTATTTT.

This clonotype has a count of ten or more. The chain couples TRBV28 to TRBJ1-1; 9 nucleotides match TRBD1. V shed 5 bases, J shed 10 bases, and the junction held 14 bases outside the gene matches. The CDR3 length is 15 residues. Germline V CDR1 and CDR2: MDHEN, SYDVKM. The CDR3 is CASSANAGTGGLAFF. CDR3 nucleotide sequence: TGTGCCAGCAGTGCAAACGCGGGAACAGGGGGCTTAGCTTTCTTT.

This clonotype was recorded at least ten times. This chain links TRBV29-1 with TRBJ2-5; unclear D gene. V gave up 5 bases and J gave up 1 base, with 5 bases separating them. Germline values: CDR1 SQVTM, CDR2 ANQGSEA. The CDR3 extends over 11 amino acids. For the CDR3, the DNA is TGCAGCGTTAAAACCCAAGAGACCCAGTACTTC. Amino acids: CSVKTQETQYF.

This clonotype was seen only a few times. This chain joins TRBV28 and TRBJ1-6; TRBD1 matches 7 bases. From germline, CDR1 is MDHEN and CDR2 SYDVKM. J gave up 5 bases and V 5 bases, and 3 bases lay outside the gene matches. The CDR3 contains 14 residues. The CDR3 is CASSRTGDNSPLHF. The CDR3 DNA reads TGTGCCAGCAGTCGAACAGGGGATAATTCACCCCTCCACTTT.

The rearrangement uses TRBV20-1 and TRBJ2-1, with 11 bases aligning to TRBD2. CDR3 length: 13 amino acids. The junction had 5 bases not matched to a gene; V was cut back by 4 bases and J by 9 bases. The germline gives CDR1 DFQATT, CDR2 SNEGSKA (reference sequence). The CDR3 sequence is CSAISGGDGEQFF. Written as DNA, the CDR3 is TGCAGTGCTATTAGCGGGGGGGATGGTGAGCAGTTCTTC.

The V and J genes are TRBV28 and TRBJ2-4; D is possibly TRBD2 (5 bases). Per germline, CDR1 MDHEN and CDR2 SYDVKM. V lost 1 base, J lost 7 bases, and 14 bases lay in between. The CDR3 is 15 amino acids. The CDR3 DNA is TGTGCCAGCAGTTTATCGGACGCTCAGCGGAACATTCAGTACTTC. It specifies CASSLSDAQRNIQYF.